The 25 T cell receptor beta chains below come from one sample, sequenced in a study of CD8 T cells in Susac syndrome. With random hexamers, 0.5 to 1 ug RNA was reverse transcribed. MiXCR, applied by TCRdb to the immunoSEQ multiplex PCR reads, yields one record per CDR3 protein. In the table there are 150,000 to 200,000 distinct CDR3 sequences, 90% to 95% of which are singletons. Sequencing was done on a sample of CD4+ T cells from PBMCs. Source of these receptors: a human donor in good health.

The chain has TRBV28 and TRBJ2-4; the match to TRBD1 covers 8 bases. Looked up from germline, CDR1 is MDHEN and CDR2 is SYDVKM. The V and J ends lost 5 bases and 6 bases, in that order; junction bases with no gene match: 9. There are 15 residues in the CDR3. The CDR3 loop is CASSEIGQGRNIQYF. The CDR3 DNA follows: TGTGCCAGCAGTGAAATAGGACAGGGAAGAAACATTCAGTACTTC.

This rearrangement joins TRBV2 to TRBJ2-1; tentatively, D is TRBD2 (6 bases). V was clipped by 4 bases and J by 0 bases, with 19 bases between them. The CDR3 is made up of 18 amino acids. CDR1 is SNHLY, CDR2 FYNNEI, per germline. CDR3 sequence: CASSGAGGLVSSYNEQFF. In nucleotides, the CDR3 is TGTGCCAGCAGTGGGGCCGGGGGACTCGTGAGCTCCTACAATGAGCAGTTCTTC.

V and J are TRBV18 and TRBJ2-7; TRBD1 is a possible D gene (5 bases). The CDR3 sequence is 14 residues long. In germline, CDR1 is KGHSH, CDR2 LQKENI. Trimming removed 1 base at V and 3 bases at J, with 10 bases between. The CDR3 region has the DNA TGTGCCAGCTCACCACGGTACGACAGCTACGAGCAGTACTTC. Amino acid sequence: CASSPRYDSYEQYF.

The chain links TRBV11-2 to TRBJ2-5; D is uncertain. The CDR3 covers 15 residues. V was shortened by 5 bases and J by 3 bases, with 16 bases between the two germline ends. Germline V CDR1 and CDR2: SGHAT, FQNNGV. Here the CDR3 DNA reads TGTGCCAGCAGCCCAACGTGGGTCTCCGAAGAGACCCAGTACTTC. It encodes CASSPTWVSEETQYF. The whole variable domain, filled in from reference TRBV11-2 and TRBJ2-5, reads EAGVAQSPRYKIIEKRQSVAFWCNPISGHATLYWYQQILGQGPKLLIQFQNNGVVDDSQLPKDRFSAERLKGVDSTLKIQPAKLEDSAVYLCASSPTWVSEETQYFGPGTRLLVL.

The CDR3 sequence is CASSLAGGVSNQPQHF. Here the CDR3 DNA reads TGTGCCAGCAGCTTGGCAGGGGGCGTATCAAATCAGCCCCAGCATTTT. The chain employs TRBV5-4 and TRBJ1-5, with 8 bases lining up with TRBD1. V lost 0 bases, J lost 4 bases, and 6 bases stayed unmatched. This CDR3 has 16 residues. Germline assignment: CDR1 SGHNT and CDR2 YYREEE (reference sequence).

The V gene is TRBV20-1, the J gene TRBJ2-3; D is undetermined. V was pared by 7 bases and J by 6 bases, with 8 bases between. The CDR3 runs to 10 residues. Germline V gene sequence: CDR1 DFQATT, CDR2 SNEGSKA (reference sequence). The CDR3 coding sequence is TGCAGTGTCGTTCGGGATACGCAGTATTTT. It is translated as CSVVRDTQYF.

J is TRBJ1-1 and V is TRBV28; D is unclear. V was pared by 4 bases and J by 8 bases, with 17 bases between. CDR1 is MDHEN and CDR2 is SYDVKM in the germline V gene. The CDR3 spans 14 residues. The CDR3, as DNA: TGTGCCAGCAGTTCGCGCCGCCTGGCGGCGGAAGCTTTCTTT. It specifies CASSSRRLAAEAFF.

The gene calls are TRBV28 and TRBJ2-5, with TRBD2 matching over 13 bases. The CDR3 runs 15 residues. The germline V gene has CDR1 MDHEN and CDR2 SYDVKM. After removal of 5 bases from V and 4 bases from J, the junction contained 4 bases not matched to a gene. The CDR3 loop is CASSTTSGGGETQYF. In DNA form, the CDR3 reads TGTGCCAGCAGTACCACTAGCGGGGGGGGAGAGACCCAGTACTTC.

This clonotype was observed once. The J gene is TRBJ1-5, the V gene TRBV4-2; D not resolved. Germline V lookup: CDR1 LGHNA, CDR2 YNFKEQ. V lost 0 bases and J lost 1, with 7 bases in between. The CDR3 contains 15 residues. The CDR3 sequence is CASSQEGWSNQPQHF. The CDR3, as DNA: TGTGCCAGCAGCCAAGAGGGGTGGAGCAATCAGCCCCAGCATTTT.

The gene calls are TRBV4-1 and TRBJ2-5, with D uncertain. CDR3 size: 13 residues. Germline assignment: CDR1 MGHRA and CDR2 YSYEKL. The ends were cut back, 1 base at V and 3 bases at J, with 6 bases in the middle. The CDR3 protein is CASSQAAEETQYF. CDR3 nucleotides: TGCGCCAGCAGCCAAGCGGCAGAAGAGACCCAGTACTTC.

The rearrangement links TRBV3-1 to TRBJ1-5; 7 bases agree with TRBD1. CDR3 length: 16 amino acids. J gave up 2 bases and V 2 bases, and 6 bases lay outside the gene matches. Germline V gives CDR1 LGHDT, CDR2 YNNKEL (reference sequence). In DNA, the CDR3 is TGTGCCAGCAGCCAACGAACAGGGGAGGGCAATCAGCCCCAGCATTTT. It encodes CASSQRTGEGNQPQHF. Based on the CDR3 plus reference TRBV3-1 and TRBJ1-5, the full variable domain is DTAVSQTPKYLVTQMGNDKSIKCEQNLGHDTMYWYKQDSKKFLKIMFSYNNKELIINETVPNRFSPKSPDKAHLNLHINSLELGDSAVYFCASSQRTGEGNQPQHFGDGTRLSIL.

This clonotype was counted a few times. This rearrangement joins TRBV15 to TRBJ2-3; D remains unclear. Per germline, CDR1 LNHNV and CDR2 YYDKDF (reference sequence). The CDR3 extends over 14 amino acids. V was clipped by 1 base and J by 3 bases, with 8 bases between them. The CDR3 DNA follows: TGTGCCACCAGCAGAGGCCAAGGGACAGATACGCAGTATTTT. Translating it yields CATSRGQGTDTQYF.

The chain has TRBV20-1 and TRBJ2-1; maybe TRBD2 (5 bases). CDR3 length: 15 amino acids. V was pared by 6 bases and J by 4 bases, with 19 bases between. CDR1 and CDR2 (germline): DFQATT, SNEGSKA (reference sequence). The DNA of the CDR3 is TGCAGTGCCTTGACTCAAGCCCGGACTTACAATGAGCAGTTCTTC. Translating gives CSALTQARTYNEQFF.

The chain uses TRBV19 and TRBJ2-1, with D possibly called TRBD1 or TRBD2 (6 bases each). This CDR3 is built from 13 residues. V was trimmed by 6 bases and J by 6 bases, leaving 12 bases between them. The germline V gene has CDR1 LNHDA and CDR2 SQIVND (reference sequence). CDR3 residues: CASSQGGGNEQFF. The CDR3 nucleotides are TGTGCCAGTAGCCAAGGAGGGGGCAATGAGCAGTTCTTC. The whole variable domain, filled in from reference TRBV19 and TRBJ2-1, reads DGGITQSPKYLFRKEGQNVTLSCEQNLNHDAMYWYRQDPGQGLRLIYYSQIVNDFQKGDIAEGYSVSREKKESFPLTVTSAQKNPTAFYLCASSQGGGNEQFFGPGTRLTVL.

This chain joins TRBV5-4 and TRBJ2-3, with 14 bases matching TRBD2. Germline V gene lookup returns CDR1 SGHNT and CDR2 YYREEE (reference sequence). V lost 4 bases and J lost 2; bases outside the gene matches: 3. This CDR3 is built from 16 residues. This chain's CDR3 is CASSMGLAGVTDTQYF. CDR3 coding DNA: TGTGCCAGCAGCATGGGACTAGCGGGAGTCACAGATACGCAGTATTTT.

This sequence joins TRBV4-3 and TRBJ1-1; unclear D gene. The V end lost 1 base, the J end lost 6 bases, and 12 bases lay between the germline ends. The CDR3 spans 14 residues. Germline V gives CDR1 LGHNA, CDR2 YSLEER. This CDR3 reads CASSQGYRRAEAFF. DNA for the CDR3: TGCGCCAGCAGCCAAGGATACCGGAGGGCTGAAGCTTTCTTT.

This chain joins TRBV6-2 or TRBV6-3 and TRBJ2-7; no definite D call. V was cut by 2 bases and J by 7 bases, with 6 bases left in between. The CDR3 loop spans 11 amino acids. Germline V gene lookup returns CDR1 MNHEY and CDR2 SVGEGT. CDR3 coding DNA: TGTGCCAGCAGTTACCGTCAGGAGCAGTACTTC. Its translation: CASSYRQEQYF.

This chain uses TRBV20-1 with TRBJ2-5; 9 bases are shared with TRBD2. The CDR3 length is 13 residues. Germline assignment: CDR1 DFQATT and CDR2 SNEGSKA (reference sequence). The J segment lost 2 bases and the V segment lost 7 bases, leaving 5 bases of the junction unmatched. The CDR3 reads CSGAGGLQETQYF. The DNA of the CDR3 is TGCAGTGGGGCGGGGGGGCTGCAAGAGACCCAGTACTTC.

This rearrangement joins TRBV27 to TRBJ1-2; D is possibly TRBD1 (5 bases). The CDR3 extends over 14 amino acids. Trimming cost V 7 bases and J 8 bases, with 20 bases left between them. Looked up from germline, CDR1 is MNHEY and CDR2 is SMNVEV (reference sequence). The CDR3 loop reads CASKTGTEGWGYTF. DNA of the CDR3: TGTGCCAGCAAAACCGGGACGGAGGGTTGGGGCTACACCTTC.

In its sample, this clonotype was seen once. The CDR3 DNA follows: TGTGCCAGCAGCGAAGTAGGGACAGAGTACAATGAGCAGTTCTTC. This translates into CASSEVGTEYNEQFF. This sequence joins TRBV9 and TRBJ2-1; 7 bases align to TRBD1. With 3 bases clipped from V and 4 bases from J, the junction kept 7 bases outside the gene matches. Germline V gene sequence: CDR1 SGDLS, CDR2 YYNGEE. The CDR3 is made up of 15 amino acids.

About this clonotype: One end of the junction is discordant with germline, which a read error may explain. For the CDR3, the DNA is TGCAGCGCCTCGGGGTCCAACACTGAAGTTTTCTTT. It is translated as CSASGSNTEVFF. The chain combines TRBV29-1 with TRBJ1-1; D is unclear. Germline CDR1 reads SQVTM; CDR2 reads ANQGSEA. The CDR3 covers 12 residues.

CDR3 DNA: TGTGCCAGCACCCGTAGAACAGGGGGCACAGATACGCAGTATTTT. This encodes CASTRRTGGTDTQYF. This chain uses TRBV27 with TRBJ2-3; 7 nucleotides line up with TRBD1. The CDR3 runs 15 residues. Germline V gene data show CDR1 as MNHEY and CDR2 as SMNVEV (reference sequence). The trim removed 7 bases at V and 1 base at J, leaving 8 bases unmatched.

This clonotype was found once. V gene TRBV7-9 combines with J gene TRBJ1-1, with D tentatively TRBD1 (6 bases). The germline gives CDR1 SEHNR, CDR2 FQNEAQ (reference sequence). The length of the CDR3 is 15 residues. With 4 bases removed from V and 3 bases from J, the gap between germline ends came to 15 bases. The CDR3 nucleotides are TGTGCCAGCAGCTCCAGGGGATCCGGGGACACTGAAGCTTTCTTT. It yields the protein CASSSRGSGDTEAFF.

The gene calls are TRBV4-1 and TRBJ1-1; D call uncertain. Trimming took 0 bases from V and 9 from J, leaving 14 bases between them. The CDR3 consists of 14 residues. CDR1 and CDR2 (germline): MGHRA, YSYEKL. CDR3: CASSQEEGKRKAFF. CDR3 DNA sequence: TGCGCCAGCAGCCAAGAGGAGGGTAAAAGAAAAGCTTTCTTT.

CDR3 region: CASSQGQGETDTQYF. DNA of the CDR3: TGTGCCAGCAGCCAAGGACAGGGGGAAACAGATACGCAGTATTTT. The rearrangement uses TRBV4-2 and TRBJ2-3; TRBD1 aligns across 9 bases. Germline assignment: CDR1 LGHNA and CDR2 YNFKEQ. The CDR3 is 15 amino acids. The trim removed 1 base at V and 3 bases at J, leaving 2 bases unmatched.